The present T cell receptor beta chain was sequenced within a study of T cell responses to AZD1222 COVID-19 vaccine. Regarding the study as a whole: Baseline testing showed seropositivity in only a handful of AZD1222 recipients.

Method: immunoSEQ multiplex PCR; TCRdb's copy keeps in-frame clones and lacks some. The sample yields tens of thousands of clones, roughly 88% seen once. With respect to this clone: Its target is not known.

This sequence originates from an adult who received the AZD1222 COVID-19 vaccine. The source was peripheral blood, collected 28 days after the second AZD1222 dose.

CDR3 sequence: CASSLGLGGRTGANVLTF. The CDR3 region has the DNA TGTGCCAGCAGTTTAGGTCTGGGCGGGAGGACTGGGGCCAACGTCCTGACTTTC. V and J are TRBV28 and TRBJ2-6, with 8 bases matching TRBD2. The V gene's germline CDR1 is MDHEN and CDR2 SYDVKM. J lost 2 bases, V lost 2 bases, and 8 bases had no gene match. The CDR3 contains 18 residues.